Below, 14 T cell receptor beta chains from the same sample are listed, as sequenced in a study of CD4 T cells in relation to SARS-CoV-2 and coronaviruses. Unexposed donor CD4+ T cells date from 2011-2018, before the COVID-19 pandemic. The cells were cultured for around ten days before CD4+ T cells were isolated. No cognate antigen is known for these TCRs. Sequencing was performed with immunoSEQ multiplex PCR; in TCRdb, only in-frame clones are kept and a portion is missing. The table records about 21,000 clones, roughly three quarters of them present only once. The sample consisted of CD4+ T cells from PBMCs, cultured in vitro. The receptors come from a human donor in good health.

This chain joins TRBV6-6 and TRBJ2-1, with a possible D match to TRBD2 (6 bases). The CDR3 consists of 15 residues. V gave up 6 bases and J gave up 3 bases, with 15 bases separating them. The germline V gene encodes CDR1 MNHNY and CDR2 SVGAGI (reference sequence). The CDR3 protein is CASSSTGLIYNEQFF. The CDR3 DNA reads as TGTGCCAGCAGCTCCACGGGACTCATCTACAATGAGCAGTTCTTC.

The V gene is TRBV6-5, the J gene TRBJ2-7; a weak D match, TRBD1 (5 bases). V was pared by 5 bases and J by 3 bases, with 11 bases between. The germline V gene encodes CDR1 MNHEY and CDR2 SVGAGI. The CDR3 is made up of 13 amino acids. The CDR3: CASSRVGHYEQYF. The CDR3 DNA reads as TGTGCCAGCAGTAGGGTCGGACACTACGAGCAGTACTTC.

The chain joins TRBV7-9 to TRBJ2-5; unclear D gene. Trimming stripped 1 base from V and 6 bases from J, with 0 bases between. Germline V gene data show CDR1 as SEHNR and CDR2 as FQNEAQ (reference sequence). CDR3 length equals 10 residues. CDR3 amino acids: CASSLETQYF. CDR3 DNA: TGTGCCAGCAGCTTAGAGACCCAGTACTTC. Full variable domain (outside the CDR3, taken from reference TRBV7-9 and TRBJ2-5): DTGVSQNPRHKITKRGQNVTFRCDPISEHNRLYWYRQTLGQGPEFLTYFQNEAQLEKSRLLSDRFSAERPKGSFSTLEIQRTEQGDSAMYLCASSLETQYFGPGTRLLVL.

The chain has TRBV27 and TRBJ2-7; D might be TRBD1 or TRBD2, each matching 5 bases. Trimming took 4 bases from V and 3 from J, leaving 13 bases between them. Per the germline V gene, CDR1 is MNHEY and CDR2 is SMNVEV (reference sequence). The CDR3 runs 14 residues. As DNA, the CDR3 is TGTGCCAGCAGTTCGGGACCCTTGGTCTACGAGCAGTACTTC. It is translated as CASSSGPLVYEQYF.

CDR3 bases: TGTGCCAGCAACGCACATGGGGACTACGAGCAGTACTTC. Its translation: CASNAHGDYEQYF. The gene calls are TRBV28 and TRBJ2-7; no clear D. The germline V gene has CDR1 MDHEN and CDR2 SYDVKM. The CDR3 spans 13 residues. V was clipped by 7 bases and J by 3 bases, with 13 bases between them.

This clone was observed a handful of times. The V gene is TRBV19, the J gene TRBJ1-1; D perhaps matches TRBD1 (6 bases). This CDR3 is built from 15 residues. CDR1 and CDR2 (germline): LNHDA, SQIVND (reference sequence). The V and J ends lost 5 bases and 3 bases respectively, with 16 bases between them. CDR3 nucleotides: TGTGCCAGTAGTTGGGCACAGGGCATCCACACTGAAGCTTTCTTT. This encodes CASSWAQGIHTEAFF.

The gene calls are TRBV4-1 and TRBJ1-2; 9 nucleotides match TRBD1. The CDR3 contains 16 residues. CDR1 is MGHRA and CDR2 is YSYEKL in the germline V gene. V lost 0 bases, J lost 7 bases, and 9 bases stayed unmatched. The CDR3 nucleotides are TGCGCCAGCAGCCAAGATCCGGGCGGGACAGGGCTTGGCTACACCTTC. Translation: CASSQDPGGTGLGYTF.

The V call is TRBV15, the J call TRBJ1-5, with D uncertain. The germline V and J ends were trimmed by 1 base and 4 bases, with 17 bases remaining between them. This CDR3 region has 17 residues. CDR1 LNHNV and CDR2 YYDKDF come from the germline V gene (reference sequence). CDR3 amino acids: CATSRGNIGKKNQPQHF. In nucleotides, the CDR3 is TGTGCCACCAGCAGAGGAAATATAGGGAAGAAGAATCAGCCCCAGCATTTT.

The J gene is TRBJ2-2, the V gene TRBV5-6; D ambiguous. Germline lookup yields CDR1 SGHDT and CDR2 YYEEEE. Deletions cut 4 bases from V and 0 bases from J, with 10 bases between. This CDR3 contains 15 residues. The CDR3 sequence is CASSRRQTNTGELFF. The CDR3 DNA sequence: TGTGCCAGCAGCAGGCGACAAACGAACACCGGGGAGCTGTTTTTT.

This chain joins TRBV6-7 and TRBJ2-7; D unresolved. TRBV6-7 belongs to the ORF category, with a function that is uncertain. V was pared by 7 bases and J by 0 bases, with 7 bases between. CDR3 length equals 12 residues. CDR3 DNA sequence: TGTGCCAGCACAGGCAGCTCCTACGAGCAGTACTTC. This codes for CASTGSSYEQYF.

The rearrangement links TRBV5-8 to TRBJ2-1; D is unresolved. CDR1 SGHTS and CDR2 YDEGEE come from the germline V gene. The CDR3 contains 13 residues. V lost 0 bases to trimming and J lost 8 bases, with 9 bases between them. The CDR3 nucleotides are TGTGCCAGCAGCTTGGTAGCCCTACATGAGCAGTTCTTC. It codes for CASSLVALHEQFF.

The chain has TRBV19 and TRBJ1-2; a weak D match, TRBD1 (5 bases). V was shortened by 6 bases and J by 2 bases, with 10 bases between the two germline ends. Germline V lookup: CDR1 LNHDA, CDR2 SQIVND (reference sequence). This CDR3 contains 13 residues. The CDR3 loop reads CASSTGPNYGYTF. CDR3 DNA: TGTGCCAGTAGCACGGGGCCAAACTATGGCTACACCTTC.

The genes are TRBV5-4 and TRBJ2-7; TRBD1 is a possible D gene (6 bases). The CDR3 is made up of 14 amino acids. V gave up 3 bases and J gave up 7 bases, with 17 bases separating them. Germline V gives CDR1 SGHNT, CDR2 YYREEE (reference sequence). This chain's CDR3 is CASSSNRDTREQYF. The DNA for the CDR3 is TGTGCCAGCAGCTCTAACAGGGATACGCGGGAGCAGTACTTC.

This sequence joins TRBV5-1 and TRBJ2-5; D is perhaps TRBD1 (5 bases). The CDR3 is 17 residues long. V was cut by 0 bases and J by 3 bases, with 18 bases left in between. Per germline, CDR1 SGHRS and CDR2 YFSETQ. The CDR3 loop reads CASSLGSSGWGKETQYF. DNA of the CDR3: TGCGCCAGCAGCTTGGGGTCCTCAGGGTGGGGAAAAGAGACCCAGTACTTC.